The sequence of this T cell receptor (beta chain) was determined in a study of T cell repertoires in cytomegalovirus infection. This CDR3 has 14 residues. Germline V gene data show CDR1 as SEHNR and CDR2 as FQNEAQ (reference sequence). Trimming at V came to 3 bases and at J to 5 bases, leaving 5 bases not matched to a gene. Via MiXCR, TCRdb re-called the reads, giving one row per CDR3 protein. The sample holds approximately 500,000 distinct CDR3 sequences; approximately 17% are singletons and the top ten take more than 20%. The source of this sequence is a human donor in good health (CMV status not recorded). Some clones in this sample may be carry-over from other donors' samples. Sequenced input: CD8+ T cells from PBMCs. This chain joins TRBV7-9 and TRBJ2-5, with 8 bases matching TRBD2. CDR3 region: CASSFGGGQETQYF. The DNA for the CDR3 is TGTGCCAGCAGCTTTGGCGGGGGGCAGGAGACCCAGTACTTC.